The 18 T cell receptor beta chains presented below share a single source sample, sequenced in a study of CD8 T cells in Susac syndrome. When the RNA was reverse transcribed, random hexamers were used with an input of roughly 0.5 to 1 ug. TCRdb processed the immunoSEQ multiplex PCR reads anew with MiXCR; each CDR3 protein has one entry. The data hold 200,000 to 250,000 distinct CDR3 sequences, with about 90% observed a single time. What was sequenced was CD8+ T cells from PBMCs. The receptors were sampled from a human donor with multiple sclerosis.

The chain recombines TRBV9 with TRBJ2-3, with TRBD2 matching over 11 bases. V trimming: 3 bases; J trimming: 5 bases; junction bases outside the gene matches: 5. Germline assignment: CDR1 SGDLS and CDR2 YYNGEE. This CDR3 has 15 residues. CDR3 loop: CASSGSGRAVDTQYF. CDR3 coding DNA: TGTGCCAGCAGCGGTAGCGGGAGGGCAGTAGATACGCAGTATTTT. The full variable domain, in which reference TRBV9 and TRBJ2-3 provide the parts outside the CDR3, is DSGVTQTPKHLITATGQRVTLRCSPRSGDLSVYWYQQSLDQGLQFLIQYYNGEERAKGNILERFSAQQFPDLHSELNLSSLELGDSALYFCASSGSGRAVDTQYFGPGTRLTVL.

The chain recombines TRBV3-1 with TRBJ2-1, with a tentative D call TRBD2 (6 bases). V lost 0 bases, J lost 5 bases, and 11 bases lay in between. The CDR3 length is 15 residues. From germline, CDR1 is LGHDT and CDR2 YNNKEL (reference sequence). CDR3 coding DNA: TGTGCCAGCAGCCAAGAACGGGGGTTGGACAATGAGCAGTTCTTC. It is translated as CASSQERGLDNEQFF.

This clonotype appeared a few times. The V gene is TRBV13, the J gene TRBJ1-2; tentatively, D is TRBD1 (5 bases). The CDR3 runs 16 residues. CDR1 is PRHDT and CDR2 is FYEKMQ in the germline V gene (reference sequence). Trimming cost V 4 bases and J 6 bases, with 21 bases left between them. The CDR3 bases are TGTGCCAGCAGCTCCCAGGGAGGGCGAACATCGGATGGCTACACCTTC. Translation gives CASSSQGGRTSDGYTF. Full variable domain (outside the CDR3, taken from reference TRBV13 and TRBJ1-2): AAGVIQSPRHLIKEKRETATLKCYPIPRHDTVYWYQQGPGQDPQFLISFYEKMQSDKGSIPDRFSAQQFSDYHSELNMSSLELGDSALYFCASSSQGGRTSDGYTFGSGTRLTVV.

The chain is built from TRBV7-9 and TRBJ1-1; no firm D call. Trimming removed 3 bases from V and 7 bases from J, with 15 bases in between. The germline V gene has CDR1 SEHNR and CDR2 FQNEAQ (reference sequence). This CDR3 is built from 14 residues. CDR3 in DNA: TGTGCCAGCAGCTTCCATAATGGCATAAATGAAGCTTTCTTT. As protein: CASSFHNGINEAFF.

CDR3: CASSLGGPEEQYF. The CDR3, as DNA: TGTGCCAGCAGCTTAGGCGGACCTGAGGAGCAGTACTTC. The V call is TRBV13, the J call TRBJ2-7, with D unresolved. Germline CDR1 PRHDT, CDR2 FYEKMQ (reference sequence). The CDR3 is 13 residues long. V was cut by 0 bases and J by 7 bases, with 10 bases left in between.

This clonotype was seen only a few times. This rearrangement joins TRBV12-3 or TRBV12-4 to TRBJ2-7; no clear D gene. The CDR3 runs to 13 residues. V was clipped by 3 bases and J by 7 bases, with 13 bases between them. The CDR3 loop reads CASSFLSVWEQYF. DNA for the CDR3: TGTGCCAGCAGTTTCTTGTCCGTCTGGGAGCAGTACTTC.

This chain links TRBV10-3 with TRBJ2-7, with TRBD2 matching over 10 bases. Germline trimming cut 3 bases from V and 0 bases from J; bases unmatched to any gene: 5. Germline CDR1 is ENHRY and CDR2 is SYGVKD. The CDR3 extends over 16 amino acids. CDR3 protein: CAISERASGSSYEQYF. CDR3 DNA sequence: TGTGCCATCAGTGAAAGGGCTAGCGGGAGCTCCTACGAGCAGTACTTC.

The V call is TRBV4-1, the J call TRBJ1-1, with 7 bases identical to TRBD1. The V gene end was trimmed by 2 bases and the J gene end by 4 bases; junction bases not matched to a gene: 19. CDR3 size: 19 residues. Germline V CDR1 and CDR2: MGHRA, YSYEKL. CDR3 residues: CASSQYGQVDGLMGTEAFF. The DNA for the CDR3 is TGCGCCAGCAGCCAATACGGACAGGTAGACGGCCTGATGGGCACTGAAGCTTTCTTT.

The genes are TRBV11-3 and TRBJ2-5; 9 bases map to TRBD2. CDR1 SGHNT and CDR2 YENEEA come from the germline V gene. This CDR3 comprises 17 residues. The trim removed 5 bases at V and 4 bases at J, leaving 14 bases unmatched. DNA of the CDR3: TGTGCCAGCAGCAGGTGGGGCGGGGGGGCTACGAGAGAGACCCAGTACTTC. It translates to CASSRWGGGATRETQYF.

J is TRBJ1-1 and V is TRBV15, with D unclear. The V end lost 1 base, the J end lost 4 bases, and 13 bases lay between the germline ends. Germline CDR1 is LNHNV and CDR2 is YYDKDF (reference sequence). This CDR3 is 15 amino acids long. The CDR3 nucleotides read TGTGCCACCAGCAGAGGTCCGGGTGGAAGCACTGAAGCTTTCTTT. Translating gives CATSRGPGGSTEAFF.

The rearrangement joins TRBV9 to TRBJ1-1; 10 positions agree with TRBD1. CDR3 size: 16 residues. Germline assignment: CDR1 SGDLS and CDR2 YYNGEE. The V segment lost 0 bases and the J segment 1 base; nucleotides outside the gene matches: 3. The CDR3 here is CASSVARDRGNTEAFF. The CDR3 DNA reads TGTGCCAGCAGCGTAGCTAGGGACAGGGGGAACACTGAAGCTTTCTTT.

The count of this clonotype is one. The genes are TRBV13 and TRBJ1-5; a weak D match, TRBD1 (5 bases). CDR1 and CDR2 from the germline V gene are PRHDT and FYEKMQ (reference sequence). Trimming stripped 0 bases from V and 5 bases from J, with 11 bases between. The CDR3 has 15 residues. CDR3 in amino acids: CASSLGRGGDQPQHF. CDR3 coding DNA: TGTGCCAGCAGCTTAGGCCGCGGAGGGGATCAGCCCCAGCATTTT. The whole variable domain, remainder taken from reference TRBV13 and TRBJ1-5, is AAGVIQSPRHLIKEKRETATLKCYPIPRHDTVYWYQQGPGQDPQFLISFYEKMQSDKGSIPDRFSAQQFSDYHSELNMSSLELGDSALYFCASSLGRGGDQPQHFGDGTRLSIL.

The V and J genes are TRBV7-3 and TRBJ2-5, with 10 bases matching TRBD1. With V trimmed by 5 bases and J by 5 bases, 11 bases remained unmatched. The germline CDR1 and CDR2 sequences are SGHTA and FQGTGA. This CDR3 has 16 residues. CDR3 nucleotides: TGTGCCAGCAGCCACGGACAGGGGGTACCTATGGAGACCCAGTACTTC. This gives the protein CASSHGQGVPMETQYF.

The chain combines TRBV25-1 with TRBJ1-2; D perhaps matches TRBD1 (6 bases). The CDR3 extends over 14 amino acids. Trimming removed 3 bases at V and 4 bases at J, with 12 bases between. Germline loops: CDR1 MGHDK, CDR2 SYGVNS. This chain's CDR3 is CASSERGRSYGYTF. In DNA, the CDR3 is TGTGCCAGCAGTGAGCGGGGGCGCAGCTATGGCTACACCTTC.

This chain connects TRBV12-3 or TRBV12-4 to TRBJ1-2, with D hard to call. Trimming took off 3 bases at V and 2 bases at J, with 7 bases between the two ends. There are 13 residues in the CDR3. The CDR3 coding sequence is TGTGCCAGCAGTTTCGAACCGAACTATGGCTACACCTTC. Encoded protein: CASSFEPNYGYTF.

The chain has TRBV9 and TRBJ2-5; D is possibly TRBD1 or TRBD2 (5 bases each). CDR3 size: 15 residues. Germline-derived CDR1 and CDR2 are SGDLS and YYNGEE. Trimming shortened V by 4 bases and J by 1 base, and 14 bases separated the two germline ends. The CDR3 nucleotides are TGTGCCAGCAGCAATTCGGGGACCTCCCAAGAGACCCAGTACTTC. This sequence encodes CASSNSGTSQETQYF.

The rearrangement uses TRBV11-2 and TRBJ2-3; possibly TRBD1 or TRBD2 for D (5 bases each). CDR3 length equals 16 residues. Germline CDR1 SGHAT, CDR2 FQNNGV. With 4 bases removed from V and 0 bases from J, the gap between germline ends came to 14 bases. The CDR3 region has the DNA TGTGCCAGCAGCTCAGGCCATTGGGGGAGCACAGATACGCAGTATTTT. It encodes CASSSGHWGSTDTQYF.

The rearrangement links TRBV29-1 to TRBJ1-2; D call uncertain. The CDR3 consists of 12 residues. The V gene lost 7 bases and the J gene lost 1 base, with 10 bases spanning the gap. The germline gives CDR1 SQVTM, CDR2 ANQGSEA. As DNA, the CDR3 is TGCAGCGCTCCTAAGGATAACTATGGCTACACCTTC. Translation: CSAPKDNYGYTF. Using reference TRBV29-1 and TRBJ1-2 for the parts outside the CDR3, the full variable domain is SAVISQKPSRDICQRGTSLTIQCQVDSQVTMMFWYRQQPGQSLTLIATANQGSEATYESGFVIDKFPISRPNLTFSTLTVSNMSPEDSSIYLCSAPKDNYGYTFGSGTRLTVV.